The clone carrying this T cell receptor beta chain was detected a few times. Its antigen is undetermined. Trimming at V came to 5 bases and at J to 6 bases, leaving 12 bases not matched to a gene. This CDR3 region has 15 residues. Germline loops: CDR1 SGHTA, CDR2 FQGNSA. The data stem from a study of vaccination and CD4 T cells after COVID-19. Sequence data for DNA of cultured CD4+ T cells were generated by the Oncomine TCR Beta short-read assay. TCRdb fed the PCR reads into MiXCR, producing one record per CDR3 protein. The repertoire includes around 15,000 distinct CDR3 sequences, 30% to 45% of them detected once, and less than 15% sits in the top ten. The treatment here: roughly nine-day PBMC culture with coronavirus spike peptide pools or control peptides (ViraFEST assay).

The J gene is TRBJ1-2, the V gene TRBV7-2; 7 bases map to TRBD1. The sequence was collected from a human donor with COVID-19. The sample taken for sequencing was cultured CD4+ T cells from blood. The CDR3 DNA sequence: TGTGCCAGCAGCAAGAGGGGGCAGACCGGGCATGGCTACACCTTC. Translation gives CASSKRGQTGHGYTF.